Listed below are T cell receptor beta chains from one sample, sequenced in a study of T cells after yellow fever vaccination. TCRdb itself ran the 5' RACE reads through MiXCR, one entry per CDR3 protein. Among roughly 330,000 distinct CDR3 sequences listed, approximately 4.2% were seen once. Here the sequenced sample was PBMCs, taken 5 days after the yellow fever booster vaccination. The source of these receptors is a man aged 18 to 29 who received the YFV17D yellow fever vaccine. Both conserved end residues are part of each CDR3. D genes are given only for firm matches.

d_call j_call v_call cdr3_aa
- TRBJ2-7 TRBV11-2 CASSLEAGGSYEQYF
- TRBJ2-2 TRBV18 CASSAGSNTGELFF
- TRBJ1-2 TRBV7-6 CASSPRTSNYGYTF
- TRBJ1-1 TRBV12-3/TRBV12-4 CASTQDLDTEAFF
- TRBJ2-7 TRBV21-1 CASTPFCQSAYEQYF
TRBD2 TRBJ2-1 TRBV4-1 CASSQDTSGLATYNEQFF
- TRBJ1-1 TRBV28 CASSPYQKGTEAFF
- TRBJ2-1 TRBV7-9 CASSPSLSSYNEQFF
TRBD1 TRBJ1-3 TRBV4-3 CASSQVGQVSGNTIYF
- TRBJ1-1 TRBV4-1 CASSQDRVNTEAFF
- TRBJ2-1 TRBV5-1 CASSLGPGGSYNEQFF
TRBD1 TRBJ1-1 TRBV20-1 CSGDAGTGDTEAFF
TRBD2 TRBJ2-2 TRBV20-1 CSALAGERTGELFF
TRBD1 TRBJ2-2 TRBV7-7 CATSFSRGTGELFF
- TRBJ2-3 TRBV12-3/TRBV12-4 CASSPLGTDTQYF
- TRBJ2-2 TRBV4-1 CASSPGGAEDTGELFF
- TRBJ1-3 TRBV5-1 CASSLDRSGNTIYF
- TRBJ1-4 TRBV5-5 CASSVWSTEKLFF
- TRBJ2-3 TRBV4-3 CASSQTPGVISTDTQYF
TRBD2 TRBJ2-3 TRBV10-3 CAIRSGGPGDTQYF
- TRBJ2-7 TRBV7-2 CASSLTQRWIDEQYF
- TRBJ2-7 TRBV29-1 CSVVPRGLEGEQYF
- TRBJ2-2 TRBV5-1 CASSLVGSAGTGELFF
- TRBJ2-3 TRBV7-2 CASSPNGALGDTQYF